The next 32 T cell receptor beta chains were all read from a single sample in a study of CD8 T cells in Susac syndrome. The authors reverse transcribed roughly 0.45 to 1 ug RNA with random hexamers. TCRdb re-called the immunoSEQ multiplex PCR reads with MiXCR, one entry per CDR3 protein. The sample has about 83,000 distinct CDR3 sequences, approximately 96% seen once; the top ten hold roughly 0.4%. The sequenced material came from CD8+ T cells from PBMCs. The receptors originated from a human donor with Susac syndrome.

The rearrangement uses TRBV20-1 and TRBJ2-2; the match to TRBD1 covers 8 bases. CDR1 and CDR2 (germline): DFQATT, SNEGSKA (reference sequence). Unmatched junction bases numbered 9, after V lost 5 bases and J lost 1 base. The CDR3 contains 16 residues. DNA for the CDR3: TGCAGTGCTCATGGATCCGACAGGGGGAACACCGGGGAGCTGTTTTTT. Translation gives CSAHGSDRGNTGELFF.

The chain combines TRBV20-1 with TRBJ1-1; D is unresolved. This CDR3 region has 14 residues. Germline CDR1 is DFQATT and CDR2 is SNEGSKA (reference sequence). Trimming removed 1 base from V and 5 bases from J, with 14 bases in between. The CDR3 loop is CSARVKGLGTEAFF. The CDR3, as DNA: TGCAGTGCTAGAGTGAAAGGGTTGGGTACTGAAGCTTTCTTT.

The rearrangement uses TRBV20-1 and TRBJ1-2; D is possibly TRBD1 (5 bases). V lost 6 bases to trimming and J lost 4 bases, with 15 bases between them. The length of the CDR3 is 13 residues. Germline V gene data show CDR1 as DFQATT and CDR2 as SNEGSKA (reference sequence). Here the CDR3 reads CSAKGRSTYGYTF. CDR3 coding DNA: TGCAGTGCCAAGGGACGATCGACCTATGGCTACACCTTC.

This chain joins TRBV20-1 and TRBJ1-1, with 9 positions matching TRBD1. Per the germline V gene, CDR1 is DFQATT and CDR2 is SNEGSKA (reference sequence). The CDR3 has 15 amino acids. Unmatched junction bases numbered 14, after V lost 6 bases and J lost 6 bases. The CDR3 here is CSATETGGPTAEAFF. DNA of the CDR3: TGCAGTGCAACGGAGACAGGGGGGCCAACGGCTGAAGCTTTCTTT.

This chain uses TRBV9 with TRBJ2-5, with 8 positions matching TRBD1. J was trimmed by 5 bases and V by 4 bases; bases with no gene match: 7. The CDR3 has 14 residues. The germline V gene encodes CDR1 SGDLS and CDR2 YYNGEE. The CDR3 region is CASSTDRERETQYF. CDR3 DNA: TGTGCCAGCAGCACGGACAGGGAGCGGGAGACCCAGTACTTC.

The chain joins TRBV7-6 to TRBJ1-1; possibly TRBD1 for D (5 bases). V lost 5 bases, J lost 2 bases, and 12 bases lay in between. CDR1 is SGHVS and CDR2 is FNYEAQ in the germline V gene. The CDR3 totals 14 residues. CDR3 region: CASSPGWDNTEAFF. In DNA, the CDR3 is TGTGCCAGCAGCCCCGGTTGGGACAACACTGAAGCTTTCTTT.

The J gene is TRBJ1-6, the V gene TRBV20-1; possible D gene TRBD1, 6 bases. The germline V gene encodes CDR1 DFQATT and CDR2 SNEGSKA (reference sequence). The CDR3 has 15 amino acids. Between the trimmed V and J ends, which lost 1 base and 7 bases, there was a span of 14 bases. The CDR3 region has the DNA TGCAGTGCTAGAGGCACAGGGCGGGGGAATTCACCCCTCCACTTT. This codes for CSARGTGRGNSPLHF.

This chain's CDR3 is CASSEGRYTEAFF. The CDR3 DNA sequence: TGTGCCAGCAGTGAAGGGCGCTACACTGAAGCTTTCTTT. This rearrangement joins TRBV25-1 to TRBJ1-1; D gene ambiguous. V gave up 2 bases and J gave up 3 bases, with 7 bases separating them. CDR3 length equals 13 residues. Germline loops: CDR1 MGHDK, CDR2 SYGVNS.

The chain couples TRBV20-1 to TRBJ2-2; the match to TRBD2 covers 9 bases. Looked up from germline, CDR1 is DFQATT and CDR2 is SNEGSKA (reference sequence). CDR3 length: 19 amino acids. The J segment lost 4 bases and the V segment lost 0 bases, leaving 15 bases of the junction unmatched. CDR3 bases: TGCAGTGCTAGAGATAAGGAGCGGGAGGTTCTGGTTGGCACCGGGGAGCTGTTTTTT. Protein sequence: CSARDKEREVLVGTGELFF.

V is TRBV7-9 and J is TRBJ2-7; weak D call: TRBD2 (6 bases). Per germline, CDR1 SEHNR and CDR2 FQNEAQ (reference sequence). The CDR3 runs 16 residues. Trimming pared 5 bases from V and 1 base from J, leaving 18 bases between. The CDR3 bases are TGTGCCAGCAGCCCCCTAGCGCCTTCAGGGTCCTACGAGCAGTACTTC. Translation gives CASSPLAPSGSYEQYF.

CDR3 nucleotides: TGCAGTGCCTGGACTAGCGGGTCCTACAATGAGCAGTTCTTC. Translated, it gives CSAWTSGSYNEQFF. The chain combines TRBV20-1 with TRBJ2-1, with TRBD2 matching 11 bases. J was trimmed by 1 base and V by 6 bases; bases with no gene match: 2. Germline loops: CDR1 DFQATT, CDR2 SNEGSKA (reference sequence). This CDR3 spans 14 amino acids.

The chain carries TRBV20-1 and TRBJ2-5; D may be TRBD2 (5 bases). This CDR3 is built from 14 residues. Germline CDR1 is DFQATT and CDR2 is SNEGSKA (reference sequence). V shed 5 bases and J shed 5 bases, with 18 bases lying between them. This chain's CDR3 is CSASPPGWQETQYF. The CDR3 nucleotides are TGCAGTGCTTCCCCCCCGGGATGGCAGGAGACCCAGTACTTC.

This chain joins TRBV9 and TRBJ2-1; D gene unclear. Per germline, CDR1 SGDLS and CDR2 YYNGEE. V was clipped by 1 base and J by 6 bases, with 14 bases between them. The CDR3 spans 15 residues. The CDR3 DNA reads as TGTGCCAGCAGCGTAAGGATTACCGACTTCAATGAGCAGTTCTTC. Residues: CASSVRITDFNEQFF.

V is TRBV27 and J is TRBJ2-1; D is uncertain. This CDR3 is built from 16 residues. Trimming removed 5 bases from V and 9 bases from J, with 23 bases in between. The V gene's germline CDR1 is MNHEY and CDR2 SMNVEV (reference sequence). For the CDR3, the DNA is TGTGCCAGCAGTCTCGAAATGGGTAGGGCCCTTGGTGAGCAGTTCTTC. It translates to CASSLEMGRALGEQFF.

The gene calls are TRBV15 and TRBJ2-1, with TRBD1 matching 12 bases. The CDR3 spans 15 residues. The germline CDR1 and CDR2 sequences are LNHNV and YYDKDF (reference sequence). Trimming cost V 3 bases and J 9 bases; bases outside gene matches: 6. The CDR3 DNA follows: TGTGCCACCAGCAGGGGGACAGGGGGCTTCACTGAGCAGTTCTTC. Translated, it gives CATSRGTGGFTEQFF.

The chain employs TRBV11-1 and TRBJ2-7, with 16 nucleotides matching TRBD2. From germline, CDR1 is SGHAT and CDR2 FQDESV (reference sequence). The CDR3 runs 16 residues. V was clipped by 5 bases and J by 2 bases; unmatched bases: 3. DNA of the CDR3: TGTGCCAGCAGCGACGGGACTAGCGGGAGGGCCTACGAGCAGTACTTC. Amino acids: CASSDGTSGRAYEQYF.

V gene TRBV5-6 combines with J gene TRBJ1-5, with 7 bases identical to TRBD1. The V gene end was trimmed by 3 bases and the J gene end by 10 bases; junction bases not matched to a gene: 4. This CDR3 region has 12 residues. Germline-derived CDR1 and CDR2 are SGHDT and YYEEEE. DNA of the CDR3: TGTGCCAGCAGCTCAAGGACAGGCCCCCAGCATTTT. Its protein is CASSSRTGPQHF.

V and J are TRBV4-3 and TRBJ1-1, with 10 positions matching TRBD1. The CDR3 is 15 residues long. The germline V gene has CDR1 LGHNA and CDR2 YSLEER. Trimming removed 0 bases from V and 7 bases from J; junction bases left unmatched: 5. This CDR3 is CASSQDGQGVGEAFF. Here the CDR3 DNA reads TGCGCCAGCAGCCAAGATGGACAGGGGGTAGGTGAAGCTTTCTTT.

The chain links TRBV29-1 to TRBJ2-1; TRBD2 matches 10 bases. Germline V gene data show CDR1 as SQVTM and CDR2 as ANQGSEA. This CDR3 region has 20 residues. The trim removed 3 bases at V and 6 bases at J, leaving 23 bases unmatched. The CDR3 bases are TGCAGCGTTGACTTAACGGGAATAGCGGGGGGCCTTTTAGGGGGCAATGAGCAGTTCTTC. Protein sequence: CSVDLTGIAGGLLGGNEQFF.

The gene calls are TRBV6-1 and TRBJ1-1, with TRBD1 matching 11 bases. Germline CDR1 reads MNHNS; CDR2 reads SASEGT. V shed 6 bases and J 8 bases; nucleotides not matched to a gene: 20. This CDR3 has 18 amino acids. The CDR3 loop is CASRPTPGDRGAVGEAFF. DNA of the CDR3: TGTGCCAGCAGACCAACCCCGGGGGACAGGGGGGCCGTAGGGGAAGCTTTCTTT.

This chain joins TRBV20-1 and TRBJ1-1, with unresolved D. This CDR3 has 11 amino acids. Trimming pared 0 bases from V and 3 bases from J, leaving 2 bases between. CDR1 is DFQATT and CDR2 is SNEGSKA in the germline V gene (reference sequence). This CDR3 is CSAREYTEAFF. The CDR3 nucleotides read TGCAGTGCTAGAGAATACACTGAAGCTTTCTTT.

The CDR3 bases are TGTGCCAGCAGCGTAGAAAGGAACAATGAGCAGTTCTTC. As protein: CASSVERNNEQFF. This chain connects TRBV9 to TRBJ2-1; D ambiguous. Germline CDR1 SGDLS, CDR2 YYNGEE. V lost 0 bases and J lost 5, with 6 bases in between. CDR3 length: 13 amino acids.

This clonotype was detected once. The CDR3 spells CASSSLGLEQFF. Written as DNA, the CDR3 is TGTGCCAGCAGCTCCCTCGGACTTGAGCAGTTCTTC. The chain links TRBV9 to TRBJ2-1; TRBD2 is a possible D gene (5 bases). The germline gives CDR1 SGDLS, CDR2 YYNGEE. The CDR3 is made up of 12 amino acids. Between the trimmed V and J ends, which lost 4 bases and 9 bases, there was a span of 11 bases. The complete variable domain, with remaining parts taken from reference TRBV9 and TRBJ2-1, reads DSGVTQTPKHLITATGQRVTLRCSPRSGDLSVYWYQQSLDQGLQFLIQYYNGEERAKGNILERFSAQQFPDLHSELNLSSLELGDSALYFCASSSLGLEQFFGPGTRLTVL.

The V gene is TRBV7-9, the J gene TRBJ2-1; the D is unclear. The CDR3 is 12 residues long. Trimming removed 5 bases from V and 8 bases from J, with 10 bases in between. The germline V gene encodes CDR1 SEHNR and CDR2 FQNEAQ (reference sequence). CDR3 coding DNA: TGTGCCAGCAGCCATAACAACCATGAGCAGTTCTTC. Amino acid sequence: CASSHNNHEQFF.

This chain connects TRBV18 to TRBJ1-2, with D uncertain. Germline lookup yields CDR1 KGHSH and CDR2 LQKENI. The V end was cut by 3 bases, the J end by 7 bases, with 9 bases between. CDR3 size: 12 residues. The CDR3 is CASSPPEGGYTF. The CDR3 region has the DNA TGTGCCAGCTCACCCCCGGAGGGTGGCTACACCTTC.

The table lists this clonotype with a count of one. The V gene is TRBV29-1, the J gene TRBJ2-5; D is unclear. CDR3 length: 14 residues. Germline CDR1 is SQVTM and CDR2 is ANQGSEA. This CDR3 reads CGFRQPYFQETQYF. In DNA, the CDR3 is TGCGGATTCCGGCAGCCTTACTTTCAAGAGACCCAGTACTTC. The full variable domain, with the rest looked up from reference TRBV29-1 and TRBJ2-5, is SAVISQKPSRDICQRGTSLTIQCQVDSQVTMMFWYRQQPGQSLTLIATANQGSEATYESGFVIDKFPISRPNLTFSTLTVSNMSPEDSSIYLCGFRQPYFQETQYFGPGTRLLVL.

The CDR3 DNA reads TGTGCCAGCAGCTCGAGGGGGCCTGGGGCCAACGTCCTGACTTTC. Translated: CASSSRGPGANVLTF. The V call is TRBV7-9, the J call TRBJ2-6, with 7 bases matching TRBD1. Germline V gives CDR1 SEHNR, CDR2 FQNEAQ (reference sequence). Trimming took 4 bases from V and 2 from J; bases not matched to a gene: 2. The CDR3 consists of 15 residues.

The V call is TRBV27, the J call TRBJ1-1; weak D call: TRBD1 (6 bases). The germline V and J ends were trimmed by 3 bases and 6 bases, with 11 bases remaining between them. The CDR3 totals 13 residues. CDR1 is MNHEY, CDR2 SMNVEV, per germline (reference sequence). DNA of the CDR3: TGTGCCAGCAGTTTTGGGGGGGGGCCTGAAGCTTTCTTT. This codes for CASSFGGGPEAFF.

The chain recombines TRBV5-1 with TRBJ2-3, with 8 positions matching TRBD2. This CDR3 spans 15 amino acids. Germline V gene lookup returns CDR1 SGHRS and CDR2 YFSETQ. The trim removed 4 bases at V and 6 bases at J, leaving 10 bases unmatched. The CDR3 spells CASSLPERERDTQYF. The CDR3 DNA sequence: TGCGCCAGCAGCCTCCCGGAGCGGGAGAGGGATACGCAGTATTTT.

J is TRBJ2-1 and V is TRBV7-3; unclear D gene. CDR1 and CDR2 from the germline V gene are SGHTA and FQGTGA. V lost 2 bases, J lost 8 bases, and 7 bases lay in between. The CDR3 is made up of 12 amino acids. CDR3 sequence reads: CASSLAADEQFF. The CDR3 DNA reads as TGTGCCAGCAGCTTAGCAGCAGATGAGCAGTTCTTC. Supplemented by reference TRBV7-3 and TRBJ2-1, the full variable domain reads GAGVSQTPSNKVTEKGKYVELRCDPISGHTALYWYRQSLGQGPEFLIYFQGTGAADDSGLPNDRFFAVRPEGSVSTLKIQRTERGDSAVYLCASSLAADEQFFGPGTRLTVL.

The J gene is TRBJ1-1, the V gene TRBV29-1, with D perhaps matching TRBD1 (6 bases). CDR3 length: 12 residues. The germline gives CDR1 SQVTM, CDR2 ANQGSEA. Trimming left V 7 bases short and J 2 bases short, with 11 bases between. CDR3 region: CSALDSNTEAFF. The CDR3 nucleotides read TGCAGCGCCCTGGACAGTAACACTGAAGCTTTCTTT.

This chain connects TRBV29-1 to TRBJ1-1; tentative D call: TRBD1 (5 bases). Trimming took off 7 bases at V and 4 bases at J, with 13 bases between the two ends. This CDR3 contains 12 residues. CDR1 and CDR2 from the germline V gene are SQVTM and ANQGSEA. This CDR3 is CSAAGRGTEAFF. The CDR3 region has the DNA TGCAGCGCCGCAGGGAGAGGCACTGAAGCTTTCTTT.